The sequence of this T cell receptor beta chain was determined in a study of T cell repertoires in cytomegalovirus infection. The CDR3 is 15 residues long. Trimming removed 2 bases from V and 1 base from J, with 11 bases in between. CDR1 is MNHEY and CDR2 is SVGEGT in the germline V gene. This clonotype was seen a handful of times. As yet, its antigen is unknown. TCRdb reprocessed the reads with MiXCR, giving one entry per CDR3 protein. The data hold 550,000 to 850,000 distinct CDR3 sequences, with roughly 33% observed a single time. The source is a human donor in good health (CMV status not recorded). Some clones in this sample may be carry-over from other donors' samples. The chain is built from TRBV6-2 or TRBV6-3 and TRBJ1-1; D is undetermined. Sequences were derived from cultured PBMCs, sampled from culture after CMV antigen stimulation. CDR3 loop: CASSYPTTRNTEAFF. CDR3 coding DNA: TGTGCCAGCAGTTACCCGACAACCAGGAACACTGAAGCTTTCTTT.